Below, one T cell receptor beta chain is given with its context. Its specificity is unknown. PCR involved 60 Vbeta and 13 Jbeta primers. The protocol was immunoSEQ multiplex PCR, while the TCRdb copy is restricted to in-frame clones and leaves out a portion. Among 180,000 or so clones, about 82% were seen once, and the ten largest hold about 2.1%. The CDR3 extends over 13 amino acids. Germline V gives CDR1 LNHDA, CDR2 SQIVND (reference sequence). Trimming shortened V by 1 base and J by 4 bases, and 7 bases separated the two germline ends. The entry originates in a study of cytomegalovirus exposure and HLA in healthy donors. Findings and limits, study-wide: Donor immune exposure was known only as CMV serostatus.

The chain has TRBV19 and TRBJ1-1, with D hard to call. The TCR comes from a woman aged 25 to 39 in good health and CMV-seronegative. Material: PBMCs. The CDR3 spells CASSIARSTEAFF. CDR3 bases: TGTGCCAGTAGTATAGCCCGGAGCACTGAAGCTTTCTTT.